This T cell receptor beta chain comes out of a study of blood T cell repertoires in COVID-19. About the study: Sources were T cells, B-cell-depleted T cells, or PBMCs; the material itself was cDNA or gDNA.

Sequenced by immunoSEQ multiplex PCR; TCRdb stores in-frame clones only, minus some. The sample yields approximately 160,000 clones, about 81% seen once. What was sequenced was peripheral blood. This clonotype was obtained from a human donor in a cohort sampled during active COVID-19.

Written as DNA, the CDR3 is TGTGCCAGCAGCCCAGGACAGTGGAACACCATATATTTT. Protein: CASSPGQWNTIYF. The V gene is TRBV9, the J gene TRBJ1-3, with TRBD1 as a possible D gene (6 bases). The germline V gene encodes CDR1 SGDLS and CDR2 YYNGEE. This CDR3 region has 13 residues. Trimming stripped 4 bases from V and 7 bases from J, with 12 bases between. The full variable domain, its missing parts supplied by reference TRBV9 and TRBJ1-3, is DSGVTQTPKHLITATGQRVTLRCSPRSGDLSVYWYQQSLDQGLQFLIQYYNGEERAKGNILERFSAQQFPDLHSELNLSSLELGDSALYFCASSPGQWNTIYFGEGSWLTVV.